The clone carrying this T cell receptor beta chain was counted between two and nine times. This sample was taken from a study of identical twins. With 6 bases clipped from V and 1 base from J, the junction kept 11 bases outside the gene matches. In germline, CDR1 is MNHEY, CDR2 SVGEGT. This CDR3 is built from 17 residues. TCRdb reanalysed the 5' RACE reads using MiXCR and keeps one entry per CDR3 protein. The sample lists 1.5 million or so distinct CDR3 sequences; about 32% were seen once. Sequencing was performed on cord blood. This clonotype was obtained from a newborn girl in good health. V usage is TRBV6-2 or TRBV6-3 and J usage is TRBJ2-3, with 9 bases identical to TRBD2. The CDR3 protein is CASSRRVVAGGTDTQYF. CDR3 DNA sequence: TGTGCCAGCAGCCGCCGTGTGGTAGCGGGAGGCACAGATACGCAGTATTTT.